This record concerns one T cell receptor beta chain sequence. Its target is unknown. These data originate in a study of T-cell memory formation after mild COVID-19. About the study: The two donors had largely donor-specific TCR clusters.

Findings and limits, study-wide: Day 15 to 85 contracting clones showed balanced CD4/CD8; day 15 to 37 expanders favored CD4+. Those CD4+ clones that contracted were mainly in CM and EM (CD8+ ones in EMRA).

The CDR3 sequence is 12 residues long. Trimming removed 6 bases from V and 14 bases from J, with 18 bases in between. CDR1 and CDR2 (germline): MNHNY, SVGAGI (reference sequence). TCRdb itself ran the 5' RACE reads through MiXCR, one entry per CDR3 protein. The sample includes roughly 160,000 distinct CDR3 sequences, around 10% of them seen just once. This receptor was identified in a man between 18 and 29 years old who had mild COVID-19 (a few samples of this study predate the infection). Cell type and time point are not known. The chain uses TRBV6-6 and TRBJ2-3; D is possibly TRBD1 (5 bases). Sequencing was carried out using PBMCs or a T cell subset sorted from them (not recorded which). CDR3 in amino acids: CASRDSWGQLYF. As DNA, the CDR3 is TGTGCCAGCAGGGATTCTTGGGGCCAGTTGTATTTT.